These 18 T cell receptor beta chains share one sample of origin, sequenced in a study of blood T cell repertoires in COVID-19. Only in-frame clones appear in the TCRdb table, and some are missing; sequencing was by immunoSEQ multiplex PCR. The data show 150,000 or so clones, with less than 90% seen just once and 5.5% to 8.5% held by the top ten. The specimen sequenced was PBMCs or T cells enriched from blood (not recorded which). These receptors came from a woman aged 45-65 years who had recovered from COVID-19.

The V call is TRBV5-6, the J call TRBJ1-6, with a tentative D call TRBD1 (6 bases). Germline V CDR1 and CDR2: SGHDT, YYEEEE. Trimming pared 2 bases from V and 7 bases from J, leaving 13 bases between. The CDR3 runs to 15 residues. The DNA of the CDR3 is TGTGCCAGCAGCTTCTTAAGAAGGGGGAATTCACCCCTCCACTTT. This encodes CASSFLRRGNSPLHF.

J is TRBJ2-2 and V is TRBV19, with 12 bases fitting TRBD2. CDR3 length: 18 amino acids. Germline CDR1 reads LNHDA; CDR2 reads SQIVND (reference sequence). J gave up 7 bases and V 3 bases, and 12 bases lay outside the gene matches. The CDR3 reads CASSMGGGLAGWSGELFF. The CDR3 DNA sequence: TGTGCCAGTAGTATGGGCGGGGGACTAGCGGGTTGGAGCGGGGAGCTGTTTTTT.

The chain couples TRBV2 to TRBJ1-1; D is undetermined. Germline CDR1 SNHLY, CDR2 FYNNEI. Trimming shortened V by 6 bases and J by 1 base, and 9 bases separated the two germline ends. This CDR3 has 13 residues. The CDR3, as DNA: TGTGCCAGCAGACGAGGCAAGAACACTGAAGCTTTCTTT. Protein sequence: CASRRGKNTEAFF. Complete variable domain (other parts from reference TRBV2 and TRBJ1-1): EPEVTQTPSHQVTQMGQEVILRCVPISNHLYFYWYRQILGQKVEFLVSFYNNEISEKSEIFDDQFSVERPDGSNFTLKIRSTKLEDSAMYFCASRRGKNTEAFFGQGTRLTVV.

This clone occurred once. V is TRBV30 and J is TRBJ1-4; D uncertain. The CDR3 loop spans 15 amino acids. With 0 bases removed from V and 3 bases from J, the gap between germline ends came to 11 bases. CDR1 is GTSNPN and CDR2 is SVGIG in the germline V gene (reference sequence). Written as DNA, the CDR3 is TGTGCCTGGAGTGTACTTGGGAGGGCTAATGAAAAACTGTTTTTT. Protein: CAWSVLGRANEKLFF.

V and J are TRBV4-1 and TRBJ1-2; 8 bases are shared with TRBD1. Germline trimming cut 0 bases from V and 8 bases from J; bases unmatched to any gene: 8. The CDR3 has 15 amino acids. CDR1 and CDR2 (germline): MGHRA, YSYEKL. CDR3 amino acids: CASSQEATGEGGYTF. CDR3 DNA: TGCGCCAGCAGCCAAGAGGCGACAGGGGAGGGAGGCTACACCTTC.

The chain joins TRBV28 to TRBJ1-2, with no clear D. The V and J ends lost 5 bases and 4 bases respectively, with 11 bases between them. CDR1 and CDR2 (germline): MDHEN, SYDVKM. This CDR3 has 13 amino acids. CDR3: CASSPPRAYGYTF. As DNA, the CDR3 is TGTGCCAGCAGTCCCCCCCGAGCCTATGGCTACACCTTC.

This clone has only one observation. The chain recombines TRBV3-1 (or the pseudogene TRBV3-2) with TRBJ2-2; D uncertain. CDR1 is LGHDT, CDR2 YNNKEL, per germline (reference sequence). The CDR3 is 15 residues long. V dropped 0 bases and J dropped 5 bases, with 10 bases sitting between them. The CDR3 reads CASSQDLRVTGELFF. The CDR3 nucleotides read TGTGCCAGCAGCCAAGATCTGCGAGTTACCGGGGAGCTGTTTTTT.

V usage is TRBV28 and J usage is TRBJ1-1, with no clear D. Germline V gives CDR1 MDHEN, CDR2 SYDVKM. The V end was cut by 3 bases, the J end by 2 bases, with 7 bases between. CDR3 size: 13 residues. The CDR3 sequence is CASSFESNTEAFF. The CDR3, as DNA: TGTGCCAGCAGTTTCGAGAGCAACACTGAAGCTTTCTTT.

This clone was recorded once. This rearrangement joins TRBV9 to TRBJ2-1; TRBD2 agrees at 13 bases. Germline CDR1 is SGDLS and CDR2 is YYNGEE. Trimming at V came to 0 bases and at J to 1 base, leaving 7 bases not matched to a gene. The CDR3 runs to 19 residues. In nucleotides, the CDR3 is TGTGCCAGCAGCGTAGCCCCCCAGGGACTAGCGGGGTCCTACAATGAGCAGTTCTTC. Its protein is CASSVAPQGLAGSYNEQFF. Full variable domain (missing parts from reference TRBV9 and TRBJ2-1): DSGVTQTPKHLITATGQRVTLRCSPRSGDLSVYWYQQSLDQGLQFLIQYYNGEERAKGNILERFSAQQFPDLHSELNLSSLELGDSALYFCASSVAPQGLAGSYNEQFFGPGTRLTVL.

The chain combines TRBV7-6 with TRBJ2-2; 7 bases line up with TRBD2. CDR3 length: 13 residues. The junction had 2 bases not matched to a gene; V was cut back by 4 bases and J by 6 bases. Germline V gene sequence: CDR1 SGHVS, CDR2 FNYEAQ. The CDR3 is CASSSGLPGELFF. In nucleotides, the CDR3 is TGTGCCAGCAGCTCGGGACTACCCGGGGAGCTGTTTTTT. Combining the CDR3 with reference TRBV7-6 and TRBJ2-2 gives the whole variable domain GAGVSQSPRYKVTKRGQDVALRCDPISGHVSLYWYRQALGQGPEFLTYFNYEAQQDKSGLPNDRFSAERPEGSISTLTIQRTEQRDSAMYRCASSSGLPGELFFGEGSRLTVL.

The chain recombines TRBV7-2 with TRBJ2-5, with 10 bases lining up with TRBD2. V was clipped by 5 bases and J by 4 bases; unmatched bases: 13. Germline lookup yields CDR1 SGHTA and CDR2 FQGNSA. The length of the CDR3 is 17 residues. The DNA for the CDR3 is TGTGCCAGCAGCCGGGGGAGTCGACTAGCGGGCGGAGAGACCCAGTACTTC. Encoded protein: CASSRGSRLAGGETQYF. The variable domain in full, completed from reference TRBV7-2 and TRBJ2-5, reads GAGVSQSPSNKVTEKGKDVELRCDPISGHTALYWYRQSLGQGLEFLIYFQGNSAPDKSGLPSDRFSAERTGGSVSTLTIQRTQQEDSAVYLCASSRGSRLAGGETQYFGPGTRLLVL.

This clone was detected a few times. The rearrangement uses TRBV7-9 and TRBJ1-2, with D hard to call. V shed 2 bases and J shed 4 bases, with 8 bases lying between them. The CDR3 has 13 residues. Germline V gene lookup returns CDR1 SEHNR and CDR2 FQNEAQ (reference sequence). The CDR3 here is CASSLIQIYGYTF. The CDR3 nucleotides are TGTGCCAGCAGCTTAATACAGATCTATGGCTACACCTTC.

V gene TRBV6-1 combines with J gene TRBJ1-2, with TRBD1 matching 7 bases. J gave up 8 bases and V 3 bases, and 12 bases lay outside the gene matches. The CDR3 is 15 residues long. CDR1 and CDR2 (germline): MNHNS, SASEGT. As DNA, the CDR3 is TGTGCCAGCAGTGACGAATCGACAGGGTCTCGCGGCTACACCTTC. Its translation: CASSDESTGSRGYTF.

This clone appeared a few times. The chain combines TRBV15 with TRBJ2-1; D remains ambiguous. V lost 5 bases, J lost 1 base, and 3 bases lay in between. Looked up from germline, CDR1 is LNHNV and CDR2 is YYDKDF (reference sequence). The CDR3 loop spans 12 amino acids. CDR3 amino acids: CATSPSYNEQFF. CDR3 nucleotide sequence: TGTGCCACCAGCCCGTCCTACAATGAGCAGTTCTTC.

This clone was found a few times. The V gene is TRBV5-1, the J gene TRBJ1-1, with D possibly TRBD1 on 6 matching bases. Germline lookup yields CDR1 SGHRS and CDR2 YFSETQ. This CDR3 is 13 amino acids long. The V and J ends lost 0 bases and 10 bases respectively, with 13 bases between them. The CDR3 reads CASSLVQGMVAFF. In DNA, the CDR3 is TGCGCCAGCAGCTTGGTTCAGGGGATGGTAGCTTTCTTT. The variable domain in full, completed from reference TRBV5-1 and TRBJ1-1, reads KAGVTQTPRYLIKTRGQQVTLSCSPISGHRSVSWYQQTPGQGLQFLFEYFSETQRNKGNFPGRFSGRQFSNSRSEMNVSTLELGDSALYLCASSLVQGMVAFFGQGTRLTVV.

The chain uses TRBV6-5 and TRBJ1-4, with D possibly TRBD1 on 5 matching bases. V was shortened by 2 bases and J by 12 bases, with 19 bases between the two germline ends. This CDR3 region has 15 residues. Germline values: CDR1 MNHEY, CDR2 SVGAGI. The CDR3 nucleotides read TGTGCCAGCAGTTACGTACAGGCCCCTCCTGGGGAACTGTTTTTT. As protein: CASSYVQAPPGELFF.

V is TRBV27 and J is TRBJ2-5; a weak D match, TRBD2 (5 bases). In germline, CDR1 is MNHEY, CDR2 SMNVEV (reference sequence). The CDR3 is 13 amino acids. With 5 bases removed from V and 3 bases from J, the gap between germline ends came to 10 bases. The CDR3 loop reads CASSPLREETQYF. DNA of the CDR3: TGTGCCAGCAGTCCATTGCGGGAAGAGACCCAGTACTTC.

The V call is TRBV6-2 or TRBV6-3, the J call TRBJ1-5; no firm D call. The CDR3 loop spans 13 amino acids. Trimming shortened V by 4 bases and J by 7 bases, and 11 bases separated the two germline ends. CDR1 MNHEY and CDR2 SVGEGT come from the germline V gene. The CDR3 DNA sequence: TGTGCCAGCAGTTCCGGGGTGGGACAGCCCCAGCATTTT. This codes for CASSSGVGQPQHF.